This TCR beta chain came from a study of cytomegalovirus exposure and HLA in healthy donors. Vbeta (60) and Jbeta (13) primers were used in the PCR. Only in-frame clones appear in the TCRdb table, and some are missing; sequencing was by immunoSEQ multiplex PCR. Seen here are hundreds of thousands of clones, roughly 84% observed once, and the top ten hold roughly 0.66%. The germline V and J ends were trimmed by 1 base and 5 bases, with 15 bases remaining between them. The CDR3 extends over 15 amino acids. Per the germline V gene, CDR1 is KGHSH and CDR2 is LQKENI. This clone was observed a handful of times.

The source material was PBMCs. The clonotype originates from a boy aged 2 to 9 in good health and CMV-seronegative. The gene calls are TRBV18 and TRBJ2-7; weak D call: TRBD2 (6 bases). As DNA, the CDR3 is TGTGCCAGCTCACCACTTGGGCTCGGGGAGGACGAGCAGTACTTC. Residues: CASSPLGLGEDEQYF.